This T cell receptor beta chain emerged from a study of T cell responses to AZD1222 COVID-19 vaccine. Whole-study results and caveats: Across spike, vaccine-associated CD4 TCRs were found, dominant at 160-218 and 743-854. After the peak T cell response, and only then, were repertoires sampled.

The V end lost 0 bases, the J end lost 4 bases, and 10 bases lay between the germline ends. The CDR3 length is 15 residues. Germline lookup yields CDR1 LNHNV and CDR2 YYDKDF (reference sequence). Profiling relied on immunoSEQ multiplex PCR, and the TCRdb table lists in-frame clones only, not all of them. The table shows 30,000 to 35,000 clones, with around 82% occurring only once. Second-dose groups at about 4 or about 12 weeks were pooled. Regarding this clone: Its antigen is unidentified.

This clonotype originated in an adult who received the AZD1222 COVID-19 vaccine. The V and J genes are TRBV15 and TRBJ1-3; D not certain. The source was peripheral blood, collected 28 days after the second AZD1222 dose. This CDR3 is CATSRDWSAGNTIYF. The CDR3 DNA follows: TGTGCCACCAGCAGAGATTGGTCAGCCGGAAACACCATATATTTT.